What follows is one TCR beta chain and its context. The data originate from a study of T cells after yellow fever vaccination. The CDR3 sequence is 12 residues long. Looked up from germline, CDR1 is GTSNPN and CDR2 is SVGIG (reference sequence). Trimming took 2 bases from V and 7 from J, leaving 11 bases between them. TCRdb itself ran the 5' RACE reads through MiXCR, one entry per CDR3 protein. The sample has approximately 580,000 distinct CDR3 sequences, around 17% seen once. This sequence was found in a man between 18 and 29 years old who received the YFV17D yellow fever vaccine. Sequenced material: PBMCs, taken around 5 days after the first yellow fever vaccination. J is TRBJ1-2 and V is TRBV30; D not certain. The CDR3 loop is CAWSRVEAGYTF. CDR3 DNA: TGTGCCTGGAGTCGGGTGGAGGCTGGCTACACCTTC.